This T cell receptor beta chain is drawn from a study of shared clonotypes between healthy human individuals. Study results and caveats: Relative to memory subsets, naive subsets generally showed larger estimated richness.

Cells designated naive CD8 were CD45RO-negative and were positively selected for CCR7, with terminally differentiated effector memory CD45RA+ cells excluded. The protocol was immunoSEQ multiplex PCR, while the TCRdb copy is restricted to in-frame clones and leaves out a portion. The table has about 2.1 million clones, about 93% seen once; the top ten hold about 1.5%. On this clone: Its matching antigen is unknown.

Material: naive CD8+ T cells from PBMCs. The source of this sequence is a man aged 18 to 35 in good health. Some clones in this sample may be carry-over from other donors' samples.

DNA for the CDR3: TGTGCCAGCGGCGGGAGGGCCGAAGATACGCAGTATTTT. Protein sequence: CASGGRAEDTQYF. The V gene is TRBV6-5, the J gene TRBJ2-3; 9 bases match TRBD2. With 8 bases clipped from V and 5 bases from J, the junction kept 5 bases outside the gene matches. From germline, CDR1 is MNHEY and CDR2 SVGAGI. The CDR3 totals 13 residues.